This passage covers 14 T cell receptor beta chains from one sample sequenced in a study of spatial heterogeneity in lung cancer. A single record per CDR3 protein comes from TCRdb applying MiXCR to the 5' RACE reads. Among tens of thousands of distinct CDR3 sequences, approximately 20% were seen once, and the ten largest hold approximately 5.6%. As for time point: sample taken at primary tumor resection. Unsorted whole RNA samples from tumor, nontumor lung or frozen PBMC were sequenced. This material consisted of PBMCs, taken at surgery. These receptors all stem from a male donor with early-stage non-small cell lung cancer.

This chain joins TRBV27 and TRBJ1-4, with 8 bases that match TRBD1. V lost 4 bases to trimming and J lost 3 bases; unmatched junction nucleotides: 4. CDR1 and CDR2 (germline): MNHEY, SMNVEV (reference sequence). The CDR3 has 15 amino acids. The CDR3 region has the DNA TGTGCCAGCAGTTCGCAGGGGGCAGCTAATGAAAAACTGTTTTTT. Translation gives CASSSQGAANEKLFF.

Details on this clonotype: The conserved final phenylalanine or tryptophan is absent from the CDR3, which likely points to a read error. V is TRBV27 and J is TRBJ1-5; no firm D call. The V and J ends lost 5 bases and 0 bases respectively, with 17 bases between them. Germline loops: CDR1 MNHEY, CDR2 SMNVEV (reference sequence). The CDR3 has 17 residues. The CDR3 sequence is CASSPQVAGYSNQPQHI. The CDR3 region has the DNA TGTGCCAGCAGTCCTCAGGTTGCGGGATATAGCAATCAGCCCCAGCATATT.

There are a few counts of this clonotype. This chain joins TRBV10-2 and TRBJ2-5; 8 nucleotides agree with TRBD2. The CDR3 loop spans 16 amino acids. Germline V gives CDR1 WSHSY, CDR2 SAAADI. V shed 3 bases, J shed 7 bases, and the junction held 13 bases outside the gene matches. The DNA for the CDR3 is TGCGCCAGCAGTGATAGGGTAGCGGGGCGAAGCGGGACCCAGTACTTC. Translation: CASSDRVAGRSGTQYF.

The genes are TRBV29-1 and TRBJ2-1; 14 bases are shared with TRBD2. Losses at the gene ends were 6 bases for V and 9 bases for J; bases not matched to a gene: 7. Germline values: CDR1 SQVTM, CDR2 ANQGSEA. The CDR3 has 14 amino acids. The CDR3 here is CSVATSGGGSEQFF. The DNA for the CDR3 is TGCAGCGTCGCGACTAGCGGGGGGGGTAGTGAGCAGTTCTTC.

V gene TRBV6-1 combines with J gene TRBJ1-5, with TRBD1 identical over 7 bases. Germline assignment: CDR1 MNHNS and CDR2 SASEGT. Trimming took 5 bases from V and 5 from J; bases not matched to a gene: 15. The CDR3 is 17 amino acids. The chain's CDR3 is CASSLRRTGASDQPQHF. In nucleotides, the CDR3 is TGTGCCAGCAGTCTCCGTCGAACAGGGGCGAGTGATCAGCCCCAGCATTTT.

This clonotype was recorded many times. The chain has TRBV6-2 or TRBV6-3 and TRBJ2-6; perhaps TRBD1 as D (6 bases). From germline, CDR1 is MNHEY and CDR2 SVGEGT. CDR3 length equals 16 residues. The V and J ends lost 6 bases and 4 bases respectively, with 16 bases between them. The CDR3, as DNA: TGTGCCAGCAGCGATCCGAACAGGGCGGGGGCCAACGTCCTGACTTTC. It translates to CASSDPNRAGANVLTF.

This chain connects TRBV6-5 to TRBJ1-6; no definite D call. Germline CDR1 MNHEY, CDR2 SVGAGI. V was pared by 2 bases and J by 5 bases, with 7 bases between. The CDR3 length is 14 residues. The CDR3 bases are TGTGCCAGCAGTTACGGCGCTAATAATTCACCCCTCCACTTT. This translates into CASSYGANNSPLHF.

The chain couples TRBV20-1 to TRBJ2-1, with TRBD1 identical over 7 bases. With V trimmed by 1 base and J by 4 bases, 7 bases remained unmatched. The CDR3 length is 15 residues. From germline, CDR1 is DFQATT and CDR2 SNEGSKA (reference sequence). Written as DNA, the CDR3 is TGCAGTGCTAGAGCGACGACAGGGAATTACAATGAGCAGTTCTTC. Translating gives CSARATTGNYNEQFF.

V is TRBV2 and J is TRBJ1-5; TRBD1 might be the D (6 bases). Per germline, CDR1 SNHLY and CDR2 FYNNEI. The CDR3 totals 15 residues. V lost 2 bases and J lost 4, with 12 bases in between. The CDR3 is CASSERETGNQPQHF. The CDR3 region has the DNA TGTGCCAGCAGTGAACGGGAGACAGGTAATCAGCCCCAGCATTTT.

This clonotype has more than one count but fewer than ten. This chain links TRBV13 with TRBJ1-1; D is uncertain. The CDR3 covers 14 residues. CDR1 and CDR2 from the germline V gene are PRHDT and FYEKMQ (reference sequence). V was clipped by 3 bases and J by 0 bases, with 8 bases between them. The CDR3 is CASSFRTLNTEAFF. The CDR3 bases are TGTGCCAGCAGCTTCCGCACCTTGAACACTGAAGCTTTCTTT. The variable domain in full, with the rest retrieved from reference TRBV13 and TRBJ1-1, is AAGVIQSPRHLIKEKRETATLKCYPIPRHDTVYWYQQGPGQDPQFLISFYEKMQSDKGSIPDRFSAQQFSDYHSELNMSSLELGDSALYFCASSFRTLNTEAFFGQGTRLTVV.

This clonotype was counted at least ten times. The V gene is TRBV5-1, the J gene TRBJ1-6; no reliable D call. V was pared by 0 bases and J by 0 bases, with 4 bases between. CDR1 and CDR2 from the germline V gene are SGHRS and YFSETQ. The CDR3 spans 15 residues. The CDR3 sequence is CASSLGSSYNSPLHF. The CDR3 DNA sequence: TGCGCCAGCAGCTTGGGGAGCTCCTATAATTCACCCCTCCACTTT.

This clonotype was seen more than once but under ten times. The chain couples TRBV10-1 to TRBJ2-5, with 7 nucleotides matching TRBD1. CDR1 is WNHNN and CDR2 is SYGVQD in the germline V gene (reference sequence). V lost 7 bases to trimming and J lost 4 bases; unmatched junction nucleotides: 9. The CDR3 runs to 14 residues. This CDR3 is CASNWDSFLETQYF. The CDR3 coding sequence is TGCGCCAGCAATTGGGACAGTTTCCTAGAGACCCAGTACTTC.

The chain links TRBV10-3 to TRBJ2-5; 10 bases agree with TRBD2. Germline CDR1 is ENHRY and CDR2 is SYGVKD. CDR3 length: 14 residues. V was pared by 10 bases and J by 0 bases, with 5 bases of the junction left unmatched. CDR3: CATRTSGNQETQYF. CDR3 nucleotides: TGTGCCACCAGGACTAGCGGAAACCAAGAGACCCAGTACTTC.

The CDR3 bases are TGCAGTGCTGAGGGGATTCGGGAGCAGTACTTC. Translation gives CSAEGIREQYF. The chain uses TRBV20-1 and TRBJ2-7; D is possibly TRBD1 or TRBD2 (5 bases each). Trimming removed 5 bases from V and 7 bases from J, with 12 bases in between. This CDR3 has 11 residues. The V gene's germline CDR1 is DFQATT and CDR2 SNEGSKA (reference sequence).